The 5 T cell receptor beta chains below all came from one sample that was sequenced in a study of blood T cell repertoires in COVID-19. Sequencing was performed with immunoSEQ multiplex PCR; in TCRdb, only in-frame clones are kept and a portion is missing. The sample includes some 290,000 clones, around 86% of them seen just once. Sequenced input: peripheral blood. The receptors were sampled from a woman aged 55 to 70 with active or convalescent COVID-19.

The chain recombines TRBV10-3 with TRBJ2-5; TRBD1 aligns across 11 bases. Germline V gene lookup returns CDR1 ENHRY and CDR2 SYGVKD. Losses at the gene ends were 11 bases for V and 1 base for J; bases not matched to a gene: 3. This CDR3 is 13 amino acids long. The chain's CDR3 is CAVGTGGQETQYF. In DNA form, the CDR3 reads TGTGCCGTCGGGACAGGGGGCCAAGAGACCCAGTACTTC.

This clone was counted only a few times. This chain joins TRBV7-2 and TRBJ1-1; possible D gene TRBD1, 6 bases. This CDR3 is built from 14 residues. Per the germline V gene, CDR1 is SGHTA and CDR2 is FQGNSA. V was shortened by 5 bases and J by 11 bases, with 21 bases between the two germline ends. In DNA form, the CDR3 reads TGTGCCAGCAGCCCCGGGGGGGCCGGTATTGGGGCTTTCTTT. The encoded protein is CASSPGGAGIGAFF.

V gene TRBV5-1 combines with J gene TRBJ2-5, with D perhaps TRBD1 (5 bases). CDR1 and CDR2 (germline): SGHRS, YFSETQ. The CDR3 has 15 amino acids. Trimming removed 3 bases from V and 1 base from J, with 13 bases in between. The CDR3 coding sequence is TGCGCCAGCAGCTCTGGAAGGGGCAGCCAAGAGACCCAGTACTTC. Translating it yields CASSSGRGSQETQYF. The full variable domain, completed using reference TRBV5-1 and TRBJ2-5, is KAGVTQTPRYLIKTRGQQVTLSCSPISGHRSVSWYQQTPGQGLQFLFEYFSETQRNKGNFPGRFSGRQFSNSRSEMNVSTLELGDSALYLCASSSGRGSQETQYFGPGTRLLVL.

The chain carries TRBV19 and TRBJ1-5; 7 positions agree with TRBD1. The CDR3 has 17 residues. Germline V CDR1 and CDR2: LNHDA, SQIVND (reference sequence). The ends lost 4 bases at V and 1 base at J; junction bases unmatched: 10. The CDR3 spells CASSTWTGLQSNQPQHF. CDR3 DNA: TGTGCCAGTAGTACCTGGACAGGTCTTCAAAGCAATCAGCCCCAGCATTTT.

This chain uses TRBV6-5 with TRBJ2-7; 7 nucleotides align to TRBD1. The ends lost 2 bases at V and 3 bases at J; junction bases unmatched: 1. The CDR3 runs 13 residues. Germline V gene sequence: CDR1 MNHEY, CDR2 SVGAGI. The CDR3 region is CASSYGDSYEQYF. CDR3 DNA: TGTGCCAGCAGTTACGGGGACAGCTACGAGCAGTACTTC.